This TCR beta chain is drawn from a study of T cell repertoires in cytomegalovirus infection. As for the study in general: The public TCR beta signatures pointed to both CMV infection and matching HLA type.

Study outcomes and limitations: CMV-specific HLA-C-restricted TCR beta clonotypes dominated the ex vivo response.

Germline V lookup: CDR1 SGHVS, CDR2 FNYEAQ. The V and J ends lost 2 bases and 7 bases, in that order; junction bases with no gene match: 3. This CDR3 contains 15 residues. TCRdb itself ran the reads through MiXCR, one entry per CDR3 protein. The sample lists around 440,000 distinct CDR3 sequences; about 10% were seen once. This clonotype was detected many times. Antigen specificity is unknown. The source material was PBMCs. The chain couples TRBV7-6 to TRBJ2-1; 12 bases are a match to TRBD2. This TCR was recovered from a human donor in good health (CMV status not recorded). Some clones in this sample may be carry-over from other donors' samples. CDR3 residues: CASSLLAGGPNEQFF. DNA for the CDR3: TGTGCCAGCAGCTTACTAGCGGGAGGGCCGAATGAGCAGTTCTTC.